Reported below is one T cell receptor beta chain. The antigen remains undetermined. Between about 17 and 34 mg of unsorted bulk tissue served as the source from which RNA and DNA were co-extracted. Treatment-naive at the time, the patients had chronic HBV infection. This record belongs to a study of tumor-infiltrating lymphocytes in primary liver carcinoma. This CDR3 spans 15 amino acids. V lost 4 bases, J lost 9 bases, and 22 bases lay in between. Germline V gives CDR1 SGHDT, CDR2 YYEEEE. Study results and limitations: Tumor-adjacent and tumor-blood pairs showed less overlap than tumor region pairs. With p = 0.039, the top-250-clone fraction in tumors significantly exceeded that in blood.

A primer in the constant region served to generate TCR beta cDNA from approximately 450 ng of total RNA. Three nested multiplex PCR rounds, a slightly modified ARM-PCR, produced the libraries for TCR beta. Investigators reported that the first two PCR rounds, at approximately 11 cycles each, used TRBV1-TRBV30 forward primers with a C-beta reverse primer. Each CDR3 protein is one row after TCRdb ran MiXCR on the multiplex PCR reads. The data show some 130,000 distinct CDR3 sequences, around 65% seen once. The specimen sequenced was tumor-adjacent normal liver tissue. This chain connects TRBV5-6 to TRBJ2-5; either TRBD1 or TRBD2 may fit D (6 bases each). This sequence was found in an older woman with primary liver carcinoma and hepatitis B virus infection. This chain's CDR3 is CASSALGRGESSQYF. In DNA form, the CDR3 reads TGTGCCAGCAGCGCCCTGGGTAGGGGGGAATCGTCCCAGTACTTC.